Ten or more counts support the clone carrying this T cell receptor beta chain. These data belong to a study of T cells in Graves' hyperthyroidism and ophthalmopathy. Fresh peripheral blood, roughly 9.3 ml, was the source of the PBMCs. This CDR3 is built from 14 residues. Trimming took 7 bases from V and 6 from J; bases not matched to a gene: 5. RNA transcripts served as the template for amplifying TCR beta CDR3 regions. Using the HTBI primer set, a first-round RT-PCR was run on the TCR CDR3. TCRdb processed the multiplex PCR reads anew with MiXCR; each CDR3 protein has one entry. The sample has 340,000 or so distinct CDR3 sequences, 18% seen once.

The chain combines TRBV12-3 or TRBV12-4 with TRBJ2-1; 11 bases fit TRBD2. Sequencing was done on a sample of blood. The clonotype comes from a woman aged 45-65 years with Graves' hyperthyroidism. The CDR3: CASTELAGVNEQFF. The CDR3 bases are TGTGCCAGCACAGAACTAGCGGGAGTCAATGAGCAGTTCTTC.